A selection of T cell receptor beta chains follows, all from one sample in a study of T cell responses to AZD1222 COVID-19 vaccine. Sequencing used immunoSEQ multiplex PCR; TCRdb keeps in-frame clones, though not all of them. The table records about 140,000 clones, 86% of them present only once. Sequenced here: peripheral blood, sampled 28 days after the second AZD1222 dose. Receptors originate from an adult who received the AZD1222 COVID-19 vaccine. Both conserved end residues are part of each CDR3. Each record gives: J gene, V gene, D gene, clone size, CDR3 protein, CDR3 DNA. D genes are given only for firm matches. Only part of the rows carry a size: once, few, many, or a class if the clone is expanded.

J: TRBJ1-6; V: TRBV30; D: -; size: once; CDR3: CAWSDPPVHF; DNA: TGTGCCTGGAGCGACCCCCCTGTCCACTTT
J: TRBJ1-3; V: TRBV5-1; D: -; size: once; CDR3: CASSLNAAGGGNTIYF; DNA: TGCGCCAGCAGCTTGAACGCCGCCGGGGGTGGAAACACCATATATTTT
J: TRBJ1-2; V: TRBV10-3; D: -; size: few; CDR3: CAISAKGLGGYTF; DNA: TGTGCCATCAGTGCAAAGGGACTAGGGGGCTACACCTTC
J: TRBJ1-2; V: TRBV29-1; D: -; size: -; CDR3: CSATMPVEYGYTF; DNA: TGCAGCGCCACGATGCCAGTAGAGTATGGCTACACCTTC
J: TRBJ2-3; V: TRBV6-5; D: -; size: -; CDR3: CAGRTASTDTQYF; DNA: TGTGCCGGAAGGACAGCTAGCACAGATACGCAGTATTTT
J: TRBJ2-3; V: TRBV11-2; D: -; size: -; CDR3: CASSSITDTQYF; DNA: TGTGCCAGCAGCTCGATCACAGATACGCAGTATTTT
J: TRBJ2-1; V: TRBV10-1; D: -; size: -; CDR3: CASSRDSYNEQFF; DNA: TGCGCCAGCAGTCGGGACTCTTACAATGAGCAGTTCTTC
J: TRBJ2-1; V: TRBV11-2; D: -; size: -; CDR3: CASSSLALTYNEQFF; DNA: TGTGCCAGCAGTTCCCTAGCGCTCACCTACAATGAGCAGTTCTTC
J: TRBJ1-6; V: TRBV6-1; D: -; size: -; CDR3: CASSEAWQGYSPLHF; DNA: TGTGCCAGCAGTGAAGCCTGGCAGGGCTATTCACCCCTCCACTTT
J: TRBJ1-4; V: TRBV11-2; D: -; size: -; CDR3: CASSPTKGDEKLFF; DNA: TGTGCCAGCAGCCCCACCAAGGGGGATGAAAAACTGTTTTTT
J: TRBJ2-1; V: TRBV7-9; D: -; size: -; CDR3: CASSSWDAGLDEQFF; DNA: TGTGCCAGCAGCTCTTGGGACGCTGGTCTAGATGAGCAGTTCTTC
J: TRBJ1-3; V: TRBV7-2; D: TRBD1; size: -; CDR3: CASSLAQGVGNTIYF; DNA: TGTGCCAGCAGCTTAGCACAGGGGGTTGGAAACACCATATATTTT
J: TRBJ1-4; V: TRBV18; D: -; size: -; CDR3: CASSPQAGTTNEKLFF; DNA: TGTGCCAGCTCACCCCAAGCAGGGACCACTAATGAAAAACTGTTTTTT
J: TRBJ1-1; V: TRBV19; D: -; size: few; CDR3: CASIGDTLNTEAFF; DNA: TGTGCCAGTATTGGAGACACCCTGAACACTGAAGCTTTCTTT
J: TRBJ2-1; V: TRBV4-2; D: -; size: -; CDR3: CASSPGSYNEQFF; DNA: TGTGCCAGCAGCCCTGGATCCTACAATGAGCAGTTCTTC